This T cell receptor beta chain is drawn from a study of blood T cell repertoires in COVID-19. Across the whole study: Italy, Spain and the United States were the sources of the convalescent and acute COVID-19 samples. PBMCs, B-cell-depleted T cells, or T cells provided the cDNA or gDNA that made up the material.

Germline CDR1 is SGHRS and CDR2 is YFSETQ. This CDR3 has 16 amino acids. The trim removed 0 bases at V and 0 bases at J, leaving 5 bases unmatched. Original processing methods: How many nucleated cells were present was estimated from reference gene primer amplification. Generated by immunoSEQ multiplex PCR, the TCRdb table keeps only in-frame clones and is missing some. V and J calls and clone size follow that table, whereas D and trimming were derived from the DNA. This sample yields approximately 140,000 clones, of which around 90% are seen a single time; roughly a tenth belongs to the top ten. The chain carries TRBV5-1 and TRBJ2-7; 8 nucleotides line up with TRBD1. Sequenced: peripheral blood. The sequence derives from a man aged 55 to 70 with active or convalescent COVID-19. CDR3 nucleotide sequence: TGCGCCAGCAGCTTGGCTAAGGGACAGGCCTCCTACGAGCAGTACTTC. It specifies CASSLAKGQASYEQYF.